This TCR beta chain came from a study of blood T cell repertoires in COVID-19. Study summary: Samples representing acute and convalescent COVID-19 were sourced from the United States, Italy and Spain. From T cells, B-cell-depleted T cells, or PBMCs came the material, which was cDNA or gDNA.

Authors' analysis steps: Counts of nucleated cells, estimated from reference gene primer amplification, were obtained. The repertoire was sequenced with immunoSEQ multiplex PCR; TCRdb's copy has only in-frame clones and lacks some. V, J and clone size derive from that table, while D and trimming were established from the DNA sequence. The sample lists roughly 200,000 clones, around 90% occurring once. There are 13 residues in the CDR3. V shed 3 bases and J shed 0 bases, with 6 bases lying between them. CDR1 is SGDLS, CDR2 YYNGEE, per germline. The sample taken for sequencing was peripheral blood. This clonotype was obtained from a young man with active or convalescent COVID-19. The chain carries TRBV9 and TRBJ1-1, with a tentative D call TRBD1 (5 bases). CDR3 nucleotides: TGTGCCAGCAGCGCGACAGTGAACACTGAAGCTTTCTTT. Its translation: CASSATVNTEAFF.